This T cell receptor beta chain was sequenced in a study of cytomegalovirus exposure and HLA in healthy donors. Study-level background: A previous analysis identified 95 million to 140 million unique TCR beta sequences derived from some 170 million T cells.

CDR3 length: 15 amino acids. CDR1 is GTSNPN and CDR2 is SVGIG in the germline V gene (reference sequence). Between the trimmed V and J ends, which lost 0 bases and 0 bases, there was a span of 6 bases. The PCR contained 60 Vbeta and 13 Jbeta primers. Sequencing used immunoSEQ multiplex PCR; TCRdb keeps in-frame clones, though not all of them. Counted here are about 130,000 clones, about 80% occurring once; the ten biggest clones make up roughly 3.5%. The sequenced sample consisted of PBMCs. The source is a woman aged 50 to 60 in good health and CMV-seronegative. The rearrangement joins TRBV30 to TRBJ1-6; no clear D gene. In nucleotides, the CDR3 is TGTGCCTGGAGTGTTGGGAGCTCCTATAATTCACCCCTCCACTTT. Translation gives CAWSVGSSYNSPLHF.